Below, one TCR beta chain is given with its context. Its antigen remains unidentified. This sample stems from a study of CXCR3-negative and CXCR3-positive naive CD8 T cells. Study results and limitations: Comparison of naive cells showed more hydrophobic TRB CDR3s in CXCR3-positive than in CXCR3-negative naive cells. Naive cells, whether CXCR3-negative or CXCR3-positive, had similar TRBV-TRBJ usage, while memory cells differed.

The authors prepared UMI-labeled TRB cDNA libraries by 5' RACE. Each CDR3 protein gets one entry in TCRdb, which reprocessed the 5' RACE reads and gives no DNA. Its table records approximately 26,000 distinct CDR3 sequences. The CDR3 is 15 residues long. Germline CDR1 is SGHAT and CDR2 is FQNNGV. The specimen sequenced was naive CXCR3- CD8+ T cells from blood. Subset in this sample: CD45RO-CCR7+CD27+CD95- naive CD8+ T cells lacking CXCR3 (TNR3-). This TCR came from a human donor in good health. Some clones in this sample may be carry-over from other donors' samples. J is TRBJ2-7 and V is TRBV11-2; TCRdb outputs TRBD2, but without DNA this stays unchecked. The CDR3 loop reads CASSLSGRAGESEYF.